Shown below are 9 T cell receptor beta chains from a single sample sequenced in a study of T cell changes during pregnancy in multiple sclerosis. Generated by immunoSEQ multiplex PCR, the TCRdb table keeps only in-frame clones and is missing some. This sample has under 65,000 clones; less than 95% occur once, and the top ten carry 2.5% to 3%. The source material was CD8+ T cells from peripheral blood mononuclear cells, sampled after pregnancy. The receptors shown here come from a female donor with multiple sclerosis, enrolled in a pregnancy study.

V and J are TRBV25-1 and TRBJ1-4; D is ambiguous. There are 14 residues in the CDR3. Germline CDR1 MGHDK, CDR2 SYGVNS. V lost 3 bases to trimming and J lost 7 bases, with 12 bases between them. CDR3 nucleotide sequence: TGTGCCAGCAGTGAGGGCCCGGAGGGTGAAAAACTGTTTTTT. It codes for CASSEGPEGEKLFF.

The rearrangement uses TRBV10-3 and TRBJ2-3; 8 bases line up with TRBD1. The junction had 15 bases not matched to a gene; V was cut back by 11 bases and J by 5 bases. The CDR3 covers 15 residues. CDR1 and CDR2 from the germline V gene are ENHRY and SYGVKD. The CDR3 loop reads CAQPPHRGWVDTQYF. CDR3 DNA: TGTGCCCAACCTCCACACAGGGGGTGGGTAGATACGCAGTATTTT.

V gene TRBV5-1 combines with J gene TRBJ2-5; 12 bases are shared with TRBD2. The germline gives CDR1 SGHRS, CDR2 YFSETQ. With V trimmed by 0 bases and J by 4 bases, 7 bases remained unmatched. The CDR3 spans 17 residues. The CDR3 nucleotides are TGCGCCAGCAGCTTGGCCACCCTAGCGGGAGGGGCAGAGACCCAGTACTTC. It encodes CASSLATLAGGAETQYF.

The chain employs TRBV6-6 and TRBJ1-1; 10 positions match TRBD1. V dropped 4 bases and J dropped 7; count of bases not matched to a gene: 6. This CDR3 has 14 amino acids. Germline V gives CDR1 MNHNY, CDR2 SVGAGI (reference sequence). CDR3 nucleotide sequence: TGTGCCAGCAGTTTTACCGGGACAGGGGATGAAGCTTTCTTT. Translation gives CASSFTGTGDEAFF.

CDR3 nucleotides: TGTGCCGGCCGGGACAGGGGGGACTATGGCTACACCTTC. This encodes CAGRDRGDYGYTF. The V gene is TRBV19, the J gene TRBJ1-2; 11 positions match TRBD1. The CDR3 is 13 amino acids. J was trimmed by 3 bases and V by 11 bases; bases with no gene match: 5. Germline V gene sequence: CDR1 LNHDA, CDR2 SQIVND (reference sequence). Complete variable domain (other parts from reference TRBV19 and TRBJ1-2): DGGITQSPKYLFRKEGQNVTLSCEQNLNHDAMYWYRQDPGQGLRLIYYSQIVNDFQKGDIAEGYSVSREKKESFPLTVTSAQKNPTAFYLCAGRDRGDYGYTFGSGTRLTVV.

The chain uses TRBV9 and TRBJ1-1, with TRBD1 as a possible D gene (5 bases). Per the germline V gene, CDR1 is SGDLS and CDR2 is YYNGEE. The CDR3 runs 13 residues. V lost 0 bases, J lost 5 bases, and 8 bases lay in between. The CDR3 loop is CASSVGGATEAFF. The DNA for the CDR3 is TGTGCCAGCAGCGTAGGGGGCGCGACTGAAGCTTTCTTT.

The chain employs TRBV5-1 and TRBJ2-1; tentatively, D is TRBD2 (5 bases). The CDR3 sequence is 14 residues long. V was pared by 7 bases and J by 5 bases, with 16 bases between. CDR1 is SGHRS, CDR2 YFSETQ, per germline. CDR3 DNA sequence: TGCGCCAGCGGGAGAGGAGGAGATAACAATGAGCAGTTCTTC. It specifies CASGRGGDNNEQFF.

The gene calls are TRBV5-1 and TRBJ2-3; unclear D gene. The CDR3 loop spans 13 amino acids. With 0 bases removed from V and 3 bases from J, the gap between germline ends came to 5 bases. Germline values: CDR1 SGHRS, CDR2 YFSETQ. The CDR3, as DNA: TGCGCCAGCAGCTTGGAACTAACAGATACGCAGTATTTT. Amino acid sequence: CASSLELTDTQYF.

The V gene is TRBV4-1, the J gene TRBJ2-3, with unresolved D. CDR1 and CDR2 (germline): MGHRA, YSYEKL. The CDR3 contains 14 residues. V gave up 1 base and J gave up 1 base, with 6 bases separating them. The CDR3: CASSQVIRTDTQYF. The DNA for the CDR3 is TGCGCCAGCAGCCAAGTAATCCGCACAGATACGCAGTATTTT.